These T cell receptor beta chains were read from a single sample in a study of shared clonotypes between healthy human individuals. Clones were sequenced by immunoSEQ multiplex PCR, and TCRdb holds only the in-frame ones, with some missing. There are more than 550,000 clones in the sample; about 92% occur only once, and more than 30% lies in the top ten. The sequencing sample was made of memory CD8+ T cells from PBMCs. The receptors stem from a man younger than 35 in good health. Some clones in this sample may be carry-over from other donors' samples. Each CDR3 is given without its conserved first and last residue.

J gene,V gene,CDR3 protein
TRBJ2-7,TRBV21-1,ASSSRGRGDYEQY
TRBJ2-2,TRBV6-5,ASTKGGLNTGELF
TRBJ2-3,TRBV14,ASSLSGTQY
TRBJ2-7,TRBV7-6,ASQIDYRDGEQY
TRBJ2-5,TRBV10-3,AIGTGLRDRETQY
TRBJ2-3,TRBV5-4,ASSPGLAGEFTDTQY
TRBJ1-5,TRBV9,ASSVSDSNQPQH
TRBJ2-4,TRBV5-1,ASSPRLAGSKNIQY
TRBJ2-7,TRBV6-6,ASVGGGLSYEQY
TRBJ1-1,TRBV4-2,ASSQGQFTEAF
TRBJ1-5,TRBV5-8,ASSNGLDTNQPQH
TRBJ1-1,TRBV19,ASSTGVTEAF
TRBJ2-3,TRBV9,ASSTRWDSGLSDTQY
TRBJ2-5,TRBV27,ASSLRGPETQY
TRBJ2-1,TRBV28,ASSLSLAARTASYNEQF
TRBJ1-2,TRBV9,ASSVEAGGYGYT
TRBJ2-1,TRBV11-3,ASSSRSSGIYNEQF
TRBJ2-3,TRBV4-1,ASSQVPGVTDTQY
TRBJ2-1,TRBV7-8,ASSLGDREQF
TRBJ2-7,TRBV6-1,ASSEFQMGYEQY
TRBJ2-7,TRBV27,ASSLIPRGGTINYEQY
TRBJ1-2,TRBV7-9,ASSLVSGVADGYT
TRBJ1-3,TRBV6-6,ATVGQGSGTIY
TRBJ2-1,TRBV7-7,ASSPRQLNSYNEQF
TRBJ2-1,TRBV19,ASSMGGSGLFYNEQF
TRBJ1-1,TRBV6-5,ASSPLSDREAF
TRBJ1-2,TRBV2,ARQDTVYGYT
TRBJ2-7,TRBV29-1,SVEGGIPYEQY
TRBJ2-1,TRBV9,ASSVAGSYNEQF
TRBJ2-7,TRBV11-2,ASSASASGPLSYEQY
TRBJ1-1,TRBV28,ASSSYREGALGNTEAF
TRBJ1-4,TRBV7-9,ASSPAGNNEKLF
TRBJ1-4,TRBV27,ASNLWGSTNEKLF
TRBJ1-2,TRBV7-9,ASSPGQGRNYGYT
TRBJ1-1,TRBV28,ASSTDREMNTEAF
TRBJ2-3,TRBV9,ASSDRLVTDTQY
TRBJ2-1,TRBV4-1,ASSQVSDNEQF
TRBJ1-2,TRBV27,ASSLRQGPNGYT
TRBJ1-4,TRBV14,ASSQRDRGGIRKLF
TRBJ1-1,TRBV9,VVSGANTEAF
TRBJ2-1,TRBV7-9,ASSPEQF
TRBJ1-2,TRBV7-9,ASSSTGGINYGYT
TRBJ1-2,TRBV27,ASSLGDSPYGYT
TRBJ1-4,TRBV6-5,ASSPLGQREKLF